A selection of T cell receptor beta chains follows, all from one sample in a study of response to subunit inactivated influenza vaccine. TCRdb reprocessed the RT-PCR reads with MiXCR, giving one entry per CDR3 protein. The table records more than 700,000 distinct CDR3 sequences, roughly 20% of them present only once. The material sequenced was PBMCs from blood, taken 5 days after vaccination. Receptor source: a man in his fifties who received an inactivated influenza vaccine. CDR3s include the opening cysteine and the closing phenylalanine or tryptophan. A D gene is named only where the DNA matches it firmly. Rows give clone size only sometimes, using once, few, many, or a class for an expanded clone.

J gene	clone size	D gene	V gene	CDR3 protein	CDR3 DNA
TRBJ2-2	NA	NA	TRBV6-1	CASIQFGGPTNTGELSF	TGTGCCAGCATCCAATTCGGCGGGCCAACAAACACCGGGGAGCTGTCTTTT
TRBJ2-5	many	NA	TRBV5-1	CASSPQGGIAGETQYF	TGCGCCAGCAGCCCCCAGGGGGGAATAGCGGGAGAGACCCAGTACTTC
TRBJ2-7	few	NA	TRBV20-1	CSARGRGGVEQYF	TGCAGTGCTAGAGGGCGCGGAGGGGTCGAGCAGTACTTC
TRBJ2-5	NA	TRBD1	TRBV12-3/TRBV12-4	CASSPGQGPSF	TGTGCCAGCAGTCCGGGACAGGGCCCGAGCTTC
TRBJ1-1	many	NA	TRBV5-1	CASSFSQGGAEAFF	TGCGCCAGCAGCTTCAGCCAGGGAGGTGCTGAAGCTTTCTTT
TRBJ2-1	NA	NA	TRBV25-1	CASRVGGSYNEQFF	TGTGCCAGCAGAGTAGGGGGATCCTACAATGAGCAGTTCTTC
TRBJ2-1	NA	TRBD2	TRBV5-1	CASSLGLAGAFEQFF	TGCGCCAGCAGCTTAGGACTAGCGGGAGCCTTTGAGCAGTTCTTC
TRBJ2-7	medium-sized	NA	TRBV29-1	CSAETDYTYEQYF	TGCAGCGCCGAGACAGACTACACCTACGAGCAGTACTTC
TRBJ1-6	few	NA	TRBV12-3/TRBV12-4	CASSFNRANSPLHF	TGTGCCAGCAGTTTTAACAGGGCCAATTCACCCCTCCACTTT
TRBJ2-1	once	TRBD2	TRBV15	CATSSRLAGDNEQFF	TGTGCCACCAGCAGCCGACTAGCGGGAGACAATGAGCAATTCTTC
TRBJ2-2	NA	NA	TRBV6-2/TRBV6-3	CATAAAMNTGELFF	TGTGCCACCGCGGCGGCAATGAACACCGGGGAGCTGTTTTTT
TRBJ2-5	few	TRBD1	TRBV4-3	CASSLTPGQQETQYF	TGCGCCAGCAGCCTAACGCCGGGACAGCAAGAGACCCAGTACTTC
TRBJ2-7	few	TRBD2	TRBV7-3	CASSLMAGGFYEQYF	TGTGCCAGCAGCTTAATGGCGGGAGGGTTCTACGAGCAGTACTTC
TRBJ2-7	few	NA	TRBV25-1	CASSPGQGYTYEQYF	TGTGCCAGCAGCCCTGGGCAGGGTTACACCTACGAGCAGTACTTC
TRBJ1-5	few	NA	TRBV20-1	CSARFGGDSNQPQHF	TGCAGTGCTAGGTTCGGGGGGGATAGCAATCAGCCCCAGCATTTT
TRBJ2-1	NA	NA	TRBV24-1	CATGDSYNEQFF	TGTGCCACCGGGGACTCCTACAATGAGCAGTTCTTC
TRBJ2-7	few	TRBD1	TRBV5-1	CASSLLGQGVGHEQYF	TGCGCCAGCAGCTTGTTGGGACAGGGGGTAGGGCACGAGCAGTACTTC
TRBJ1-2	many	NA	TRBV20-1	CSARDLGGYGYTF	TGCAGTGCTAGAGATCTCGGGGGGTATGGCTACACCTTC
TRBJ1-1	NA	TRBD1	TRBV6-5	CASSSPQGARTEAFF	TGTGCCAGCAGTTCCCCCCAGGGGGCGCGAACTGAAGCTTTCTTT
TRBJ2-1	few	TRBD1	TRBV11-1	CASSFDRTGTKGSYNEQFF	TGTGCCAGCAGCTTCGACAGGACAGGGACAAAAGGGTCCTACAATGAGCAGTTCTTC
TRBJ1-2	NA	NA	TRBV2	CASSDVKGMDFGYTF	TGTGCCAGCAGTGACGTGAAGGGAATGGATTTTGGCTACACCTTC
TRBJ2-7	NA	TRBD2	TRBV29-1	CSVGGGSSYEQYF	TGCAGCGTCGGGGGAGGGTCTTCCTACGAGCAGTACTTC
TRBJ2-7	many	NA	TRBV20-1	CSARALEYEQYF	TGCAGTGCTAGAGCCCTAGAATACGAGCAGTACTTC
TRBJ1-1	NA	TRBD1	TRBV5-1	CASSVGQGAREAFF	TGCGCCAGCAGCGTAGGACAGGGGGCACGTGAAGCTTTCTTT
TRBJ2-5	many	TRBD1	TRBV7-8	CASSLYRDRGGKTQYF	TGTGCCAGCAGCTTATATAGGGACAGGGGAGGAAAGACCCAGTACTTC
TRBJ2-7	few	NA	TRBV20-1	CSARDRGRNTYEQYF	TGCAGTGCTAGAGATCGGGGACGGAATACCTACGAGCAGTACTTC
TRBJ1-2	NA	NA	TRBV6-1	CASSRTATKYGYTF	TGTGCCAGCAGTAGGACAGCCACTAAATATGGCTACACCTTC
TRBJ2-2	few	TRBD1	TRBV10-2	CASMTGNAGELFF	TGCGCCAGCATGACAGGGAACGCCGGGGAGCTGTTTTTT
TRBJ2-2	few	NA	TRBV7-9	CASRAATGELFF	TGTGCCAGCAGGGCAGCCACCGGGGAGCTGTTTTTT
TRBJ2-5	NA	NA	TRBV18	CASSRAPGETQYF	TGTGCCAGCTCACGGGCCCCAGGAGAGACCCAGTACTTC
TRBJ2-3	NA	NA	TRBV7-2	CASSLFSGGTDTQYF	TGTGCCAGCAGCTTATTTAGCGGTGGCACAGATACGCAGTATTTT
TRBJ1-1	few	NA	TRBV5-1	CASSPRIRQDNTEAFF	TGCGCCAGCAGCCCTAGAATCAGACAGGATAACACTGAAGCTTTCTTT
TRBJ2-3	NA	TRBD2	TRBV7-2	CASSLAGRLAGGPTDTQYF	TGTGCCAGCAGCTTAGCGGGGCGACTAGCGGGAGGCCCCACAGATACGCAGTATTTT
TRBJ1-6	NA	NA	TRBV6-1	CASSDYSDSPLHF	TGTGCCAGCAGTGATTATTCGGATTCACCCCTCCACTTT
TRBJ1-6	NA	NA	TRBV5-4	CASSLRNSDSPLHF	TGTGCCAGCAGCTTGCGAAACAGTGATTCACCCCTCCACTTT
TRBJ2-3	NA	NA	TRBV7-9	CASTSRSTDTQYF	TGTGCCAGCACCTCTCGTAGCACAGATACGCAGTATTTT
TRBJ1-2	many	NA	TRBV20-1	CSARGGYTF	TGCAGTGCTAGGGGTGGCTACACCTTC
TRBJ2-7	NA	TRBD1	TRBV7-9	CASSSGPDRVSYEQYF	TGTGCCAGCAGCTCCGGACCCGACAGGGTATCCTACGAGCAGTACTTC
TRBJ2-2	NA	NA	TRBV7-3	CASSLKWAANTGELFF	TGTGCCAGCAGCTTAAAGTGGGCCGCGAACACCGGGGAGCTGTTTTTT
TRBJ2-7	few	NA	TRBV6-5	CASSYTTSGAYEQYF	TGTGCCAGCAGTTACACGACATCCGGCGCCTACGAGCAGTACTTC
TRBJ1-1	few	NA	TRBV6-5	CASSYHRGRWTEAFF	TGTGCCAGCAGTTACCATCGGGGCAGGTGGACTGAAGCTTTCTTT
TRBJ2-3	many	NA	TRBV29-1	CSVVGVTDTQYF	TGCAGCGTTGTAGGGGTCACAGATACGCAGTATTTT
TRBJ2-5	few	TRBD1	TRBV6-5	CASSYSLGTGQETQYF	TGTGCCAGCAGTTACTCCCTAGGGACAGGTCAAGAGACCCAGTACTTC
TRBJ2-1	NA	TRBD2	TRBV29-1	CSVDQAGHGYEQFF	TGCAGCGTTGATCAAGCGGGGCACGGATATGAGCAGTTCTTC
TRBJ2-3	NA	NA	TRBV4-3	CASSQDPTAINTDTQYF	TGCGCCAGCAGCCAAGATCCCACTGCCATCAACACAGATACGCAGTATTTT
TRBJ2-5	NA	NA	TRBV11-2	CASSLDFLGWTDLETQYF	TGTGCCAGCAGCTTAGATTTCCTGGGGTGGACAGACCTAGAGACCCAGTACTTC
TRBJ2-7	NA	NA	TRBV29-1	CSVEVEDRRKYEQYF	TGCAGCGTTGAAGTAGAGGACAGAAGGAAATACGAGCAGTACTTC